This T cell receptor (beta chain) was recorded in a study of OX40 agonist ivuxolimab in advanced cancers. Concerning the study at large: Ivuxolimab was a fully human IgG2 agonistic monoclonal antibody targeting the costimulatory receptor OX40 (CD134). Patients were allowed to have had prior anti-PD-1, anti-PD-L1 or anti-CTLA-4 therapy, and 40% of the dose-escalation patients had been treated with checkpoint inhibitors. Partial responses were achieved by three dose-escalation patients, of whom one had hepatocellular carcinoma and two had cutaneous melanoma. Of the 50 to 55 patients in dose escalation, around 20 had hepatocellular carcinoma, some 15 had melanoma, 9 had renal cell carcinoma and 9 had head and neck cancer. In the dose-escalation cohort, roughly 82% of patients were male, and the mean age was around 65 years with a range of roughly 20 to 80. Peripheral TCRbeta sequencing was intended to test whether TCR sequence diversity was altered and clonal T-cell expansion was caused by ivuxolimab. The monotherapy dose-escalation portion (N of about 50 patients) of the phase I ivuxolimab trial is reported in the paper. Intravenous ivuxolimab was administered to patients every 2 weeks at six dose levels: 0.01, 0.1, 0.3, 1.5, 3 and 10 mg/kg. Broad study findings and their caveats: The antigen specificity of the peripheral T cells that underwent clonal expansion was not determined. At doses from 0.1 to 3.0 mg/kg, clonal expansion was seen in both CD4+ and CD8+ blood T cells between baseline and week 6. After ivuxolimab, CD8+ T cells had more expanded clones than CD4+ T cells on average. Low levels of normalized T-cell clonal expansion were also seen in some nonresponding patients. In the 0.1-3.0 mg/kg groups, partial responders had among the lowest normalized peripheral clonal expansion, particularly in CD8+ T cells.

For this clone: Its antigen is unknown. No base quality values were provided; no much bigger clone lies one nucleotide off.

Its CDR3 holds 13 amino acids, cysteine through phenylalanine. Only the CDR3 region is kept as DNA, spanning 39 bases read in frame from base 1. The germline V gene supplies CDR1 SNHLY and CDR2 FYNNEI. The junction shows trimming of 7 bases on V and 6 bases on J, plus 14 bases between the germline ends. Genomic DNA was isolated from the sorted cells so that the TCRbeta CDR3 region could be sequenced. TCRbeta CDR3 regions were sequenced using the immunoSEQ Assay. Entries here come from immuneACCESS through TCRdb and include only in-frame sequences with V and J called. Some clones fail to appear in such tables; in the studies checked, an unresolved V gene covers under half of the shortfall, and the cause of the remainder is unknown. Recorded for this sample are about 77,000 clones; roughly 89% of them occurred a single time. Approximately 2.4% of the sample belongs to the ten largest clones. The trial excluded patients who had a history of autoimmune disease or were on systemic immunosuppression. In every dose cohort, peripheral blood was drawn for TCR sequencing at baseline, cycle 4 day 1, and cycle 7 day 1. Samples were obtained from an open-label, multicenter, first-in-human phase I dose-escalation trial of ivuxolimab. Adults with locally advanced or metastatic melanoma, renal cell, hepatocellular, or head and neck squamous cell carcinoma were enrolled in the trial. Before TCR sequencing, CD4+ and CD8+ T cells were separately sorted from peripheral blood.

The receptor chain draws on TRBV2 and TRBJ2-3, and the D gene may be TRBD2, 6 bases matching. The sequence came from an adult with an advanced solid tumor such as melanoma, head and neck, liver or kidney cancer. The sequencing here drew on CD4+ or CD8+ T cells sorted from blood, taken in a trial of the OX40 agonist ivuxolimab. The nucleotide sequence reads TGTGCCAGCACCGATGGAGGGTCGGATACGCAGTATTTT. Translation gives CASTDGGSDTQYF. Reference TRBV2 and TRBJ2-3 genes cover what lies past the CDR3, so the full variable domain is EPEVTQTPSHQVTQMGQEVILRCVPISNHLYFYWYRQILGQKVEFLVSFYNNEISEKSEIFDDQFSVERPDGSNFTLKIRSTKLEDSAMYFCASTDGGSDTQYFGPGTRLTVL.